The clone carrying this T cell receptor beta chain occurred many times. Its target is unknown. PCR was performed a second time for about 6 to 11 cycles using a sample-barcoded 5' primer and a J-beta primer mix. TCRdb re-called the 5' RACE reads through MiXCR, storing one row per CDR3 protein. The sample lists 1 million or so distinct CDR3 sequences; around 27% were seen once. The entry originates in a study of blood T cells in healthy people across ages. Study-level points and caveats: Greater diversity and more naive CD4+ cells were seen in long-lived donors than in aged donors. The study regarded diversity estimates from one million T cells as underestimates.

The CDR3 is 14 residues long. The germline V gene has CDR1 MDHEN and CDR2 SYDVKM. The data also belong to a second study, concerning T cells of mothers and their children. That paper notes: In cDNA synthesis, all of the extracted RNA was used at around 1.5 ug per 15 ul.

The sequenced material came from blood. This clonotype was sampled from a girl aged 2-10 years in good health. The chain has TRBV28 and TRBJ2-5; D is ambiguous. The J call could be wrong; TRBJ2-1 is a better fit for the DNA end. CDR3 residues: CASSPPRPYGEQFF. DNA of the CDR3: TGTGCCAGCAGTCCCCCTCGTCCCTATGGTGAGCAGTTCTTC.